The clone carrying this T cell receptor (beta chain) has just a few counts. Its antigen remains unidentified. The sample originates from a study of T cell repertoires in cytomegalovirus infection. About the study: Well-studied HLA-B-restricted CMV epitopes were used in the study alongside recently identified HLA-C-restricted ones. Public TCR beta signatures indicated both CMV infection and matching HLA type. Study-level points and caveats: In two of eight donors, the top clonotype was HLA-C-restricted CMV-specific.

TCRdb ran MiXCR on the reads and lists one entry per CDR3 protein. The repertoire has about 830,000 distinct CDR3 sequences, about 31% of them found once; the top ten carry about an eighth. The clonotype comes from a human donor in good health (CMV status not recorded). Some clones in this sample may be carry-over from other donors' samples. Sample: cultured CD8+ T cells from PBMCs, taken from culture after CMV antigen stimulation.

The CDR3, as DNA: TGTGCCAGCAGTTTAGCGCAGGGGTCTGGCTACACCTTC. This sequence encodes CASSLAQGSGYTF. The gene calls are TRBV27 and TRBJ1-2, with D possibly matching TRBD1 (6 bases). The V gene's germline CDR1 is MNHEY and CDR2 SMNVEV (reference sequence). Trimming took off 2 bases at V and 7 bases at J, with 11 bases between the two ends. This CDR3 is 13 amino acids long.